Given below is one T cell receptor beta chain in context. These data originate in a study of blood T cell repertoires in COVID-19. Across the study: Researchers got acute and convalescent COVID-19 samples from the United States, Italy and Spain.

The CDR3 is made up of 12 amino acids. V gave up 7 bases and J gave up 10 bases, with 16 bases separating them. Germline V lookup: CDR1 LNHDA, CDR2 SQIVND (reference sequence). In the original workflow: Estimated nucleated cell counts came from reference gene primer amplification. The method was immunoSEQ multiplex PCR; TCRdb's version includes in-frame clones alone and lacks a portion of them. That table is the source of V, J and clone size, and D and trimming were worked out from the DNA. The sample consists of 380,000 or so clones, around 87% of them appearing once. This rearrangement joins TRBV19 to TRBJ1-2; D is unresolved. The specimen was PBMCs or T cells enriched from blood (not recorded which). The receptor comes from a man between 25 and 39 years old who had recovered from COVID-19. The CDR3 DNA follows: TGTGCCAGTACCGTAGGAGGCCTCGACTACACCTTC. Protein product: CASTVGGLDYTF.